Given below is one T cell receptor (beta chain) in context. Its antigen is still unknown. Method: immunoSEQ multiplex PCR; TCRdb's copy keeps in-frame clones and lacks some. The table records some 31,000 clones, about 90% of them present only once. The sample originates from a study of chemoradiotherapy in HPV16-positive cancers. As for the study in general: Functional T-cell assays on two HPV16-positive patients' cells defined candidate HPV-specific clones and common TCR motifs.

Points from the study as a whole: Candidate HPV-specific clones and E7-related TCR motifs grew in tumor during treatment. HPV-responsive T-cell expansion during chemoradiotherapy was linked to improved recurrence-free survival in HPV16-positive patients.

The CDR3 is made up of 12 amino acids. Per the germline V gene, CDR1 is SQVTM and CDR2 is ANQGSEA. Trimming took 5 bases from V and 3 from J, leaving 10 bases between them. This receptor was taken from a human donor with HPV-associated anogenital cancer. The J gene is TRBJ1-2, the V gene TRBV29-1; tentative D call: TRBD1 (6 bases). The sequencing here drew on blood, taken from a patient who underwent chemoradiotherapy. CDR3 loop: CSVPTGYYGYTF. The DNA of the CDR3 is TGCAGCGTTCCCACAGGGTACTATGGCTACACCTTC.